The 22 T cell receptor beta chains below come from one sample, sequenced in a study of cytomegalovirus exposure and HLA in healthy donors. 60 Vbeta and 13 Jbeta primers were used in PCR. Sequencing was performed with immunoSEQ multiplex PCR; in TCRdb, only in-frame clones are kept and a portion is missing. This sample's clone table lists 130,000 to 150,000 clones. The sequenced sample was PBMCs. The receptor source for this set is a male donor in good health and CMV-seronegative.

This chain connects TRBV7-2 to TRBJ2-1, with D perhaps matching TRBD1 (6 bases). With 2 bases removed from V and 7 bases from J, the gap between germline ends came to 21 bases. Germline V gene lookup returns CDR1 SGHTA and CDR2 FQGNSA. There are 17 residues in the CDR3. CDR3 nucleotides: TGTGCCAGCAGCTTACCCCCAGGGGAAGTTTGGGGGAATGAGCAGTTCTTC. Protein: CASSLPPGEVWGNEQFF.

J is TRBJ2-1 and V is TRBV6-5; possible D gene TRBD2, 5 bases. V lost 2 bases to trimming and J lost 5 bases, with 7 bases between them. Germline CDR1 MNHEY, CDR2 SVGAGI. There are 13 residues in the CDR3. CDR3 sequence reads: CASSYGSDNEQFF. DNA for the CDR3: TGTGCCAGCAGTTACGGGAGTGACAATGAGCAGTTCTTC.

This rearrangement joins TRBV5-6 to TRBJ2-5, with a possible D match to TRBD1 (5 bases). V was pared by 4 bases and J by 5 bases, with 15 bases between. In germline, CDR1 is SGHDT, CDR2 YYEEEE. The CDR3 totals 14 residues. This CDR3 reads CASSGAGRRETQYF. The CDR3 DNA follows: TGTGCCAGCAGCGGAGCAGGGCGACGGGAGACCCAGTACTTC.

About this clone itself: In the same sample, other DNA sequences code for this CDR3. The chain carries TRBV30 and TRBJ1-2; 8 positions match TRBD1. The CDR3 sequence is 15 residues long. From germline, CDR1 is GTSNPN and CDR2 SVGIG (reference sequence). V lost 2 bases to trimming and J lost 2 bases; unmatched junction nucleotides: 7. DNA of the CDR3: TGTGCCTGGAGTATATTCGGACAGGGCAACTATGGCTACACCTTC. This gives the protein CAWSIFGQGNYGYTF. The variable domain in full, with the rest retrieved from reference TRBV30 and TRBJ1-2, is SQTIHQWPATLVQPVGSPLSLECTVEGTSNPNLYWYRQAAGRGLQLLFYSVGIGQISSEVPQNLSASRPQDRQFILSSKKLLLSDSGFYLCAWSIFGQGNYGYTFGSGTRLTVV.

J is TRBJ2-5 and V is TRBV30, with 10 nucleotides matching TRBD1. V shed 4 bases and J 5 bases; nucleotides not matched to a gene: 10. Germline CDR1 is GTSNPN and CDR2 is SVGIG (reference sequence). The CDR3 length is 15 residues. DNA of the CDR3: TGTGCCTGGACAACCGGGACAGGGGATTGGGAGACCCAGTACTTC. This sequence encodes CAWTTGTGDWETQYF.

The rearrangement links TRBV5-1 to TRBJ2-7, with D maybe TRBD2 (6 bases). Trimming shortened V by 0 bases and J by 4 bases, and 14 bases separated the two germline ends. The CDR3 runs 15 residues. Germline lookup yields CDR1 SGHRS and CDR2 YFSETQ. The CDR3 spells CASSLGEAALYEQYF. Written as DNA, the CDR3 is TGCGCCAGCAGCTTGGGGGAGGCGGCTCTGTACGAGCAGTACTTC.

The chain employs TRBV29-1 and TRBJ2-7; D not resolved. The V gene's germline CDR1 is SQVTM and CDR2 ANQGSEA. The CDR3 runs 12 residues. The ends were cut back, 1 base at V and 2 bases at J, with 6 bases in the middle. The chain's CDR3 is CSVEVGAYEQYF. The CDR3 nucleotides read TGCAGCGTTGAAGTCGGAGCCTACGAGCAGTACTTC.

As regards this clone: The same CDR3 is also encoded by other DNA sequences in this sample. The rearrangement links TRBV4-1 to TRBJ2-7, with TRBD2 as a possible D gene (5 bases). The CDR3 sequence is 14 residues long. V lost 1 base to trimming and J lost 2 bases, with 9 bases between them. Germline CDR1 and CDR2: MGHRA and YSYEKL. The CDR3 nucleotides are TGCGCCAGCAGCCAAGGCGAGGGCACCTACGAGCAGTACTTC. Translation: CASSQGEGTYEQYF.

The chain carries TRBV2 and TRBJ1-5, with D possibly matching TRBD1 (5 bases). The germline V and J ends were trimmed by 7 bases and 1 base, with 8 bases remaining between them. The length of the CDR3 is 13 residues. Per germline, CDR1 SNHLY and CDR2 FYNNEI. For the CDR3, the DNA is TGTGCCAGCACTAGACAGAGCAATCAGCCCCAGCATTTT. Amino acid sequence: CASTRQSNQPQHF.

Written as DNA, the CDR3 is TGTGCCACCGCGTGGGCGGGGGTGGAAGATACGCAGTATTTT. It specifies CATAWAGVEDTQYF. The rearrangement joins TRBV15 to TRBJ2-3; 7 bases fit TRBD2. The CDR3 contains 14 residues. V gave up 8 bases and J gave up 5 bases; unmatched junction bases: 10. Germline V gene sequence: CDR1 LNHNV, CDR2 YYDKDF (reference sequence).

V is TRBV6-5 and J is TRBJ1-1; no reliable D call. Germline V gives CDR1 MNHEY, CDR2 SVGAGI. V was pared by 2 bases and J by 5 bases, with 9 bases between. CDR3 length: 13 residues. In DNA form, the CDR3 reads TGTGCCAGCAGTTACCCAACGGGAACTGAAGCTTTCTTT. This encodes CASSYPTGTEAFF.

The chain combines TRBV6-5 with TRBJ2-1; tentative D call: TRBD1 (5 bases). V lost 7 bases to trimming and J lost 8 bases, with 15 bases between them. CDR3 length: 13 amino acids. The germline V gene encodes CDR1 MNHEY and CDR2 SVGAGI. In DNA form, the CDR3 reads TGTGCCAGCAAGGTGGTGGTAGGGGATGAGCAGTTCTTC. It specifies CASKVVVGDEQFF.

This chain links TRBV4-3 with TRBJ2-3; 8 bases are a match to TRBD1. J was trimmed by 0 bases and V by 2 bases; bases with no gene match: 1. Per the germline V gene, CDR1 is LGHNA and CDR2 is YSLEER. The CDR3 length is 15 residues. The CDR3 sequence is CASSQTGGSTDTQYF. The CDR3 DNA reads TGCGCCAGCAGCCAAACAGGGGGAAGCACAGATACGCAGTATTTT.

The CDR3 DNA reads TGCAGCGTACAGGCTACCGGAACTAATGAAAAACTGTTTTTT. This gives the protein CSVQATGTNEKLFF. V and J are TRBV29-1 and TRBJ1-4, with D maybe TRBD1 (5 bases). V was pared by 6 bases and J by 1 base, with 12 bases between. The CDR3 has 14 amino acids. Germline V CDR1 and CDR2: SQVTM, ANQGSEA.

The chain couples TRBV5-8 to TRBJ1-4; a weak D match, TRBD1 (6 bases). Germline V gene sequence: CDR1 SGHTS, CDR2 YDEGEE. Deletions cut 4 bases from V and 3 bases from J, with 13 bases between. CDR3 length equals 15 residues. The chain's CDR3 is CASSIGQKANEKLFF. The CDR3, as DNA: TGTGCCAGCAGCATAGGACAGAAGGCTAATGAAAAACTGTTTTTT.

The chain is built from TRBV27 and TRBJ2-3; D is perhaps TRBD2 (5 bases). This CDR3 comprises 14 residues. With 5 bases removed from V and 2 bases from J, the gap between germline ends came to 11 bases. Per the germline V gene, CDR1 is MNHEY and CDR2 is SMNVEV (reference sequence). The CDR3: CASSLGLLTDTQYF. The CDR3 nucleotides read TGTGCCAGCAGTCTCGGACTGCTCACAGATACGCAGTATTTT.

The chain recombines TRBV10-3 with TRBJ2-7; 9 bases are shared with TRBD1. V shed 9 bases, J shed 7 bases, and the junction held 10 bases outside the gene matches. Germline V gene lookup returns CDR1 ENHRY and CDR2 SYGVKD. The CDR3 is 13 residues long. Here the CDR3 DNA reads TGTGCCATGGGACAGGGCCTTCTTGGGGAGCAGTACTTC. It yields the protein CAMGQGLLGEQYF.

V usage is TRBV7-2 and J usage is TRBJ1-6, with D maybe TRBD1 (5 bases). In germline, CDR1 is SGHTA, CDR2 FQGNSA. The V end lost 7 bases, the J end lost 0 bases, and 13 bases lay between the germline ends. The CDR3 is 16 residues long. The CDR3: CASTLGGSSYNSPLHF. CDR3 sequence (DNA): TGTGCCAGCACCCTGGGGGGGAGCTCCTATAATTCACCCCTCCACTTT.

The chain is built from TRBV19 and TRBJ2-1; TRBD2 agrees at 9 bases. V shed 4 bases and J 3 bases; nucleotides not matched to a gene: 7. Looked up from germline, CDR1 is LNHDA and CDR2 is SQIVND (reference sequence). This CDR3 region has 16 residues. CDR3 DNA: TGTGCCAGTAGTAGCGGGAGGGCCAATTACTACAATGAGCAGTTCTTC. Translation: CASSSGRANYYNEQFF. Combining the CDR3 with reference TRBV19 and TRBJ2-1 gives the whole variable domain DGGITQSPKYLFRKEGQNVTLSCEQNLNHDAMYWYRQDPGQGLRLIYYSQIVNDFQKGDIAEGYSVSREKKESFPLTVTSAQKNPTAFYLCASSSGRANYYNEQFFGPGTRLTVL.

The chain has TRBV30 and TRBJ1-2, with D tentatively TRBD1 (6 bases). Looked up from germline, CDR1 is GTSNPN and CDR2 is SVGIG (reference sequence). The CDR3 covers 15 residues. V was pared by 2 bases and J by 3 bases, with 16 bases between. The CDR3, as DNA: TGTGCCTGGAGTAACCCCCAACAGGGAGACTATGGCTACACCTTC. This codes for CAWSNPQQGDYGYTF.

This chain uses TRBV4-3 with TRBJ1-1; D not resolved. Germline loops: CDR1 LGHNA, CDR2 YSLEER. The CDR3 sequence is 16 residues long. Trimming shortened V by 0 bases and J by 1 base, and 12 bases separated the two germline ends. The CDR3 reads CASSQDSGKGNTEAFF. The CDR3, as DNA: TGCGCCAGCAGCCAAGATAGCGGCAAGGGGAACACTGAAGCTTTCTTT.

V is TRBV5-1 and J is TRBJ2-3; D remains unclear. In germline, CDR1 is SGHRS, CDR2 YFSETQ. CDR3 size: 14 residues. The V end lost 3 bases, the J end lost 4 bases, and 12 bases lay between the germline ends. In DNA form, the CDR3 reads TGCGCCAGCAGCTCCCCTGGCCCTTCAGATACGCAGTATTTT. This translates into CASSSPGPSDTQYF.